These 10 T cell receptor beta chains originate from one sample sequenced in a study of tumor-infiltrating lymphocytes in primary liver carcinoma. Co-extraction of both nucleic acids (RNA and DNA) used about 20-33 mg of unsorted bulk tissue. Constant-region priming of roughly 0.45 ug total RNA yielded TCR beta cDNA. Generation of the TCR beta libraries relied on three nested multiplex PCR rounds using slightly modified ARM-PCR. In the first two PCR rounds, TRBV1-TRBV30 forward primers were paired with a C-beta reverse primer, and each round lasted roughly 9 cycles. TCRdb re-analysed the multiplex PCR reads in MiXCR, keeping a single row per CDR3 protein. The sample includes more than 70,000 distinct CDR3 sequences, 69% of them seen just once. Sequencing input: tumor-adjacent normal liver tissue. These TCRs come from a middle-aged man with primary liver carcinoma and hepatitis B virus infection.

Details on this clonotype: This could be a read error, since a much larger clone is one nucleotide away. This rearrangement joins TRBV5-1 to TRBJ2-3; tentative D call: TRBD2 (6 bases). CDR1 is SGHRS and CDR2 is YFSETQ in the germline V gene. The CDR3 runs 15 residues. CDR3 nucleotide sequence: TGCACCAGCAGCCAGAGCGGGTTGATCACAGATACGCAGTATTTT. Residues: CTSSQSGLITDTQYF.

Note on this clonotype: A much larger clone lies one base from this, so it may be a read error. J is TRBJ2-7 and V is TRBV7-9; D gene ambiguous. This CDR3 has 13 amino acids. Germline V lookup: CDR1 SEHNR, CDR2 FQNEAQ (reference sequence). The chain's CDR3 is CAGSPARSYEQYF. CDR3 sequence (DNA): TGTGCCGGCAGCCCCGCACGGTCCTACGAGCAGTACTTC.

Remarks on this clonotype: This likely comes from a read error, as the CDR3 has no conserved phenylalanine or tryptophan at its end. The rearrangement joins TRBV29-1 to TRBJ2-1; D unresolved. The CDR3 totals 16 residues. Germline V lookup: CDR1 SQVTM, CDR2 ANQGSEA. CDR3 coding DNA: TGCAGTGTCGCCGCGCTTCGGCCCTGGTCCCGTCAAGAGCAGTTCCTC. It is translated as CSVAALRPWSRQEQFL.

The genes are TRBV6-1 and TRBJ2-3, with D perhaps TRBD2 (6 bases). With 6 bases removed from V and 14 bases from J, the gap between germline ends came to 21 bases. CDR3 length: 13 residues. CDR1 is MNHNS and CDR2 is SASEGT in the germline V gene. In DNA, the CDR3 is TGTGCCAGCAGCAGCCCTATAGCGGATGTGGGGTATTTT. Translation gives CASSSPIADVGYF.

Of note for this clonotype: Sequence at one end of the junction differs from germline and may be a read error. The V and J genes are TRBV11-2 and TRBJ2-3, with 11 bases aligning to TRBD2. Germline V lookup: CDR1 SGHAT, CDR2 FQNNGV. The CDR3 sequence is 15 residues long. CDR3 amino acids: CANSTGTSGTDTQYF. The CDR3 DNA follows: TGTGCCAACAGCACCGGGACTAGCGGCACAGATACGCAATATTTC.

This clonotype was detected ten times or more. This chain links TRBV29-1 with TRBJ1-2; 7 nucleotides align to TRBD1. The CDR3 runs to 14 residues. V shed 6 bases and J 6 bases; nucleotides not matched to a gene: 13. CDR1 SQVTM and CDR2 ANQGSEA come from the germline V gene. CDR3 protein: CSVLPDRDMNGYTF. CDR3 sequence (DNA): TGCAGCGTCCTCCCTGACAGGGACATGAATGGCTACACCTTC.

J is TRBJ2-1 and V is TRBV12-3 or TRBV12-4, with D unresolved. V dropped 8 bases and J dropped 1 base, with 9 bases sitting between them. The CDR3 is 13 amino acids. CDR3 nucleotide sequence: TGTGCCAGCCTCTTACGTTCCTACAATGAGCAGTTCTTC. This translates into CASLLRSYNEQFF.

This clonotype was recorded at least ten times. This chain links TRBV28 with TRBJ2-5, with 7 nucleotides matching TRBD2. The germline V gene encodes CDR1 MDHEN and CDR2 SYDVKM. V dropped 5 bases and J dropped 4; count of bases not matched to a gene: 10. The CDR3 contains 15 residues. CDR3 bases: TGTGCCAGCAGTCCGCGGGGCGGGAGACCAGAGACCCAGTACTTC. Translation: CASSPRGGRPETQYF.

The chain has TRBV6-6 and TRBJ2-6, with 9 bases aligning to TRBD1. Germline-derived CDR1 and CDR2 are MNHNY and SVGAGI (reference sequence). This CDR3 region has 14 residues. This chain's CDR3 is CRSSGTGTLNVLTF. CDR3 coding DNA: TGTCGCAGCAGCGGGACAGGGACCCTCAACGTCCTGACTTTC.

For this clonotype: The junction shows a germline mismatch at one end, possibly a read error. This sequence joins TRBV10-3 and TRBJ2-1; D is unclear. CDR3 length equals 15 residues. Looked up from germline, CDR1 is ENHRY and CDR2 is SYGVKD. As DNA, the CDR3 is TGTGTCATCATTCCCTGGCTGACCTCCTACAATGAGCAGTTCTTC. It translates to CVIIPWLTSYNEQFF.